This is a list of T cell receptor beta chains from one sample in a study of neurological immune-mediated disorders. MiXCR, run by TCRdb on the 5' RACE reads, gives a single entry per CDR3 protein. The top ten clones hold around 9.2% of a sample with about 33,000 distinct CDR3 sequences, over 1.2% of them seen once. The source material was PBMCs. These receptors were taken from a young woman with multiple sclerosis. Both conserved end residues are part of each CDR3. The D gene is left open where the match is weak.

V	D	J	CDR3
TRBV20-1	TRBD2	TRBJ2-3	CSARVVAGPDTQYF
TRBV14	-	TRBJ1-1	CASSQDWVGLKVF
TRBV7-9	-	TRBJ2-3	CASSFQGIDTQYF
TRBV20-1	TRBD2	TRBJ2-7	CSAEVVAGTSYEQYF
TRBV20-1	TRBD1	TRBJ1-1	CSARDTGGAAFF
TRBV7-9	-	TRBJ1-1	CASSLVAGVGEAFF
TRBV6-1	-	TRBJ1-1	CATTPGLGWGAFF
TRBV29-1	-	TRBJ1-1	CSVGHVEAFF
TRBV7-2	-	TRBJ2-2	CASTHGPANTGELFF
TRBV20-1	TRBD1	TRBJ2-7	CSAEGDRGSYEQYF
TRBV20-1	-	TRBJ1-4	CSATRPNEKLFF
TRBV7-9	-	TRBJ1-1	CASSNRQVYTEAFF
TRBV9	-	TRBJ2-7	CASSRLMGEQYF
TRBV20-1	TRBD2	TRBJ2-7	CSAKILAGVPYEQYF
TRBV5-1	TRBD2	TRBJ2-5	CASSRRWTSGQETQYF
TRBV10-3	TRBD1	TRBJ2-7	CAISELDRRNEQYF
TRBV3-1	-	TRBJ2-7	CASSQGTVEQYF
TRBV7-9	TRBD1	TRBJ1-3	CASSSQGGGGNTIYF
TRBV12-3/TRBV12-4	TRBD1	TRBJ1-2	CASSSGQVGYTF
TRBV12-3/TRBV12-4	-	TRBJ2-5	CASSWVGREGETQYF
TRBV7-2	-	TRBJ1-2	CASSFEGLGGYTF
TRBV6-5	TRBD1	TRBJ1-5	CASSRQGLRQPQNF
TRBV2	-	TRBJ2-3	CASSTGITDTQYF
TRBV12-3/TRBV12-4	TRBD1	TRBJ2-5	CASSSSTGGQETQYF
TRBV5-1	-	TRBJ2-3	CASSLELGGPGDTQYF
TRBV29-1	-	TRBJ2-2	CSVEVGARGTGELFF
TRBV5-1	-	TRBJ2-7	CASSLDGLYEQYF